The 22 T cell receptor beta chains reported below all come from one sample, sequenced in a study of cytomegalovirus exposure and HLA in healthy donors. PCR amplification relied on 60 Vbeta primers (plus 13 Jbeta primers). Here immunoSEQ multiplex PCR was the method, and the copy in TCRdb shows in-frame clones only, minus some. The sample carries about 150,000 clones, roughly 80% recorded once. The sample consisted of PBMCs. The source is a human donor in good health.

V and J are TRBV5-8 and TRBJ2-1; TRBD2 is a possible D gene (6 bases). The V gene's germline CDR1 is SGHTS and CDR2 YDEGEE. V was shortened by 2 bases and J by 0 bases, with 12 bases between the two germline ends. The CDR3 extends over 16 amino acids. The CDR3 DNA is TGTGCCAGCAGCTTAACTCTGACTAGCTCCTACAATGAGCAGTTCTTC. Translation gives CASSLTLTSSYNEQFF.

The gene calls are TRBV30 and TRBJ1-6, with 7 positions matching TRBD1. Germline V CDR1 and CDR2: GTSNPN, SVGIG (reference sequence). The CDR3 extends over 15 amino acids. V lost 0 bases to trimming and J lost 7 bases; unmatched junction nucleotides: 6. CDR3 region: CAWSVGQGVNSPLHF. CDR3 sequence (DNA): TGTGCCTGGAGTGTCGGGCAGGGGGTCAATTCACCCCTCCACTTT.

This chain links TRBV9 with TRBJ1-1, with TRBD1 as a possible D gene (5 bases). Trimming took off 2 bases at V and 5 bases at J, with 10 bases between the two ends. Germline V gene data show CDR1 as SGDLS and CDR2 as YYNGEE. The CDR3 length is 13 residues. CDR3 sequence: CASSVGGDTEAFF. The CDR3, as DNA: TGTGCCAGCAGCGTTGGGGGGGATACTGAAGCTTTCTTT.

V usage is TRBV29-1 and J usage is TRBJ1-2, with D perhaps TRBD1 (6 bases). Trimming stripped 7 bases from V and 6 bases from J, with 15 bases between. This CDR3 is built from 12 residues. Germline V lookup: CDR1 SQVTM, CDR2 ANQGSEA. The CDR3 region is CSEDSLRDGYTF. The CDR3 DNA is TGCAGCGAGGACAGCCTAAGAGATGGCTACACCTTC.

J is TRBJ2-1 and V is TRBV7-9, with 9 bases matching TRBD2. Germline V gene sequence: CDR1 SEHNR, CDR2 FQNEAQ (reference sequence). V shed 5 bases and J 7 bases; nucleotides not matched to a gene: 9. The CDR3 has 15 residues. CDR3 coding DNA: TGTGCCAGCAGCCAAACCGGGACTAGCTGGAATGAGCAGTTCTTC. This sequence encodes CASSQTGTSWNEQFF.

Here the CDR3 reads CASKGGGFHEQYF. In nucleotides, the CDR3 is TGTGCCAGCAAGGGCGGGGGGTTCCACGAGCAGTACTTC. The V gene is TRBV11-2, the J gene TRBJ2-7; 8 bases line up with TRBD2. Germline CDR1 reads SGHAT; CDR2 reads FQNNGV. With V trimmed by 7 bases and J by 5 bases, 7 bases remained unmatched. The CDR3 consists of 13 residues. The full variable domain, its missing parts supplied by reference TRBV11-2 and TRBJ2-7, is EAGVAQSPRYKIIEKRQSVAFWCNPISGHATLYWYQQILGQGPKLLIQFQNNGVVDDSQLPKDRFSAERLKGVDSTLKIQPAKLEDSAVYLCASKGGGFHEQYFGPGTRLTVT.

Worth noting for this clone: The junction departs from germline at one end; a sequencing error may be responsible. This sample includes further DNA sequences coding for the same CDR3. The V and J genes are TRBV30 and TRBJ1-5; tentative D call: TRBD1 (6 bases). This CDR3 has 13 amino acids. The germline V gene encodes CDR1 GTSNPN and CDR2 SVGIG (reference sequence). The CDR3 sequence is CAWTGGVGQPQHF. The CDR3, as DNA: TGTGCCTGGACGGGGGGCGTTGGTCAGCCTCAGCATTTT.

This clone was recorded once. The chain's CDR3 is CASSLEVGRAGELFF. In DNA, the CDR3 is TGTGCCAGCAGCTTGGAAGTTGGGAGGGCTGGGGAGCTGTTTTTT. The rearrangement uses TRBV5-4 and TRBJ2-2, with 7 nucleotides matching TRBD2. This CDR3 spans 15 amino acids. In germline, CDR1 is SGHNT, CDR2 YYREEE (reference sequence). With V trimmed by 0 bases and J by 8 bases, 7 bases remained unmatched.

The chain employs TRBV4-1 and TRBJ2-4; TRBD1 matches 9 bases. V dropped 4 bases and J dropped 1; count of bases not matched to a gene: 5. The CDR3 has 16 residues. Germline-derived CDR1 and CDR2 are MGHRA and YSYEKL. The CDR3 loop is CASSPGQGGAKNIQYF. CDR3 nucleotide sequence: TGCGCCAGCAGCCCGGGACAGGGTGGGGCCAAAAACATTCAGTACTTC.

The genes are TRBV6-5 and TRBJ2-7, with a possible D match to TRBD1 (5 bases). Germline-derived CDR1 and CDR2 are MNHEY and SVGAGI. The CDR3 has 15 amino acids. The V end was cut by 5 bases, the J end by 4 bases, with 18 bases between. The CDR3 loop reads CASSPKLTAAYEQYF. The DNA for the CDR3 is TGTGCCAGCAGTCCAAAACTGACAGCCGCTTACGAGCAGTACTTC.

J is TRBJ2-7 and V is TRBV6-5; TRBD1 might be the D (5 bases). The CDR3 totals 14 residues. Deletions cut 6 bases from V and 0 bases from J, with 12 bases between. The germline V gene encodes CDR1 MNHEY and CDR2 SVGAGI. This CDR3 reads CASRTDRSSYEQYF. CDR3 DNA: TGTGCCAGCAGAACCGACAGAAGCTCCTACGAGCAGTACTTC.

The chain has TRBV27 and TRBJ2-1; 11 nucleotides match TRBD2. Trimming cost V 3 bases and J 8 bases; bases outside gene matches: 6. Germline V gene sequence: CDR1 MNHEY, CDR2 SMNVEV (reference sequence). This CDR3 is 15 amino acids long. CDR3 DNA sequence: TGTGCCAGCAGTTTCGGGACTAGCGGCCGGGATGAGCAGTTCTTC. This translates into CASSFGTSGRDEQFF.

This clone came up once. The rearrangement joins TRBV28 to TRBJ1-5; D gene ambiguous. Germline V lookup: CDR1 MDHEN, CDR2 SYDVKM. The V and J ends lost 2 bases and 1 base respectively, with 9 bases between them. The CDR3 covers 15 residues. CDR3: CASSLLAQSNQPQHF. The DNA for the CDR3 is TGTGCCAGCAGTTTACTCGCCCAGAGCAATCAGCCCCAGCATTTT. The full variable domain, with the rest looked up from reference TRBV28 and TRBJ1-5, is DVKVTQSSRYLVKRTGEKVFLECVQDMDHENMFWYRQDPGLGLRLIYFSYDVKMKEKGDIPEGYSVSREKKERFSLILESASTNQTSMYLCASSLLAQSNQPQHFGDGTRLSIL.

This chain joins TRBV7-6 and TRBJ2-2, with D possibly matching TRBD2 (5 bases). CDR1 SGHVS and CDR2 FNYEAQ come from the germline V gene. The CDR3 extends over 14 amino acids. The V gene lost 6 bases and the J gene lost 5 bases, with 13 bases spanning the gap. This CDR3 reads CASSITRETGELFF. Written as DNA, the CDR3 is TGTGCCAGCAGTATTACGAGGGAGACCGGGGAGCTGTTTTTT.

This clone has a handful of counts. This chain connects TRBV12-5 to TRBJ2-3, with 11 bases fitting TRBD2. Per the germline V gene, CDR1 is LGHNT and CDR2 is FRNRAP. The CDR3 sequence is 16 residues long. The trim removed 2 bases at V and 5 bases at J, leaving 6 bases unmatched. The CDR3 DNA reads TGTGCTAGTGGTTTGAGTAGCGGGGGGGTCGGAGATACGCAGTATTTT. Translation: CASGLSSGGVGDTQYF.

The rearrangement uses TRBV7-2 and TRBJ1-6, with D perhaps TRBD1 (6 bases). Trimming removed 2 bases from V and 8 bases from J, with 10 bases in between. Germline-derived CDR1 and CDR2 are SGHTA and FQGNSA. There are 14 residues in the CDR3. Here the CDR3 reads CASSLQAGDSPLHF. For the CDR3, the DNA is TGTGCCAGCAGCTTACAGGCAGGGGATTCACCCCTCCACTTT.

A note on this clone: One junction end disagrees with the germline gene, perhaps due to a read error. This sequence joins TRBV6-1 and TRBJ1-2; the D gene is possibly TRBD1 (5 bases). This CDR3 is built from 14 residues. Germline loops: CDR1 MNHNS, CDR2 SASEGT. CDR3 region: CATGGRIVGDGYPF. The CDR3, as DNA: TGTGCCACCGGGGGGAGAATCGTGGGAGATGGCTACCCCTTC.

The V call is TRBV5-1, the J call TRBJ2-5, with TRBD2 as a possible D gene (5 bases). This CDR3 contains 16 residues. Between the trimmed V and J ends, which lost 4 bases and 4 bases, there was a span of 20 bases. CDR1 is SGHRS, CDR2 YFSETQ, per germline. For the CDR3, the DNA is TGCGCCAGCAGCCCCTTTAGCGTAGCATCGGGAGAGACCCAGTACTTC. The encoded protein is CASSPFSVASGETQYF.

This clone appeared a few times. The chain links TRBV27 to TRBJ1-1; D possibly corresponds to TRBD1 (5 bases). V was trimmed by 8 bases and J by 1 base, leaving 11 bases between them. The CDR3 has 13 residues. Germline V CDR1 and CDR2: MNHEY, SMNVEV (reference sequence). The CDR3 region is CASAQGTNTEAFF. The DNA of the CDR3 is TGTGCCAGCGCCCAGGGAACGAACACTGAAGCTTTCTTT.

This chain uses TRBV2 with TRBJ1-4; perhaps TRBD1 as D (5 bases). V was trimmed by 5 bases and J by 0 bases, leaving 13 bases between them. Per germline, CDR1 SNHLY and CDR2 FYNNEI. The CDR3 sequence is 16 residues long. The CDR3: CASSKDRTTTNEKLFF. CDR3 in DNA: TGTGCCAGCAGTAAAGACAGAACCACAACTAATGAAAAACTGTTTTTT.

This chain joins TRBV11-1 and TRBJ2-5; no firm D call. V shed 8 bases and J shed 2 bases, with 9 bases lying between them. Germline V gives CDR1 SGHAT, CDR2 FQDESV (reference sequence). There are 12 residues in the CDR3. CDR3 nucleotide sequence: TGTGCCAGCGCGTTGAGGCAAGAGACCCAGTACTTC. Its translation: CASALRQETQYF.

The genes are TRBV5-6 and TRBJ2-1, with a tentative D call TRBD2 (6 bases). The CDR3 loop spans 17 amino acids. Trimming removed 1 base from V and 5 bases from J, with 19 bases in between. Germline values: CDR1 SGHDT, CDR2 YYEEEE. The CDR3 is CASSLYWGVGMHNEQFF. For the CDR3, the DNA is TGTGCCAGCAGCTTGTACTGGGGGGTTGGTATGCACAATGAGCAGTTCTTC.